Sequencing of this T cell receptor beta chain was carried out in a study of blood T cells in healthy people across ages. Using a J-beta primer mix together with a sample-barcoded 5' primer, a second PCR was run for about 6 to 11 cycles. TCRdb redid the calling of the 5' RACE reads with MiXCR, one entry per CDR3 protein. The sample lists around 800,000 distinct CDR3 sequences, roughly 50% occurring once. Healthy Caucasian individuals from Russia aged about 6 to 90 were enrolled as donors. The sample comprised blood. The clonotype was recovered from a man older than 75 in good health.

In nucleotides, the CDR3 is TGTGCCTGGAGTGTAGATAACTCTGGGGCCAACGTCCTGACTTTC. It specifies CAWSVDNSGANVLTF. The genes are TRBV30 and TRBJ2-6; no clear D gene. CDR1 is GTSNPN, CDR2 SVGIG, per germline (reference sequence). Between the trimmed V and J ends, which lost 0 bases and 0 bases, there was a span of 6 bases. There are 15 residues in the CDR3.